The clone carrying this T cell receptor beta chain has just a few counts. Antigen: not known. The data belong to a study of human T cells and chemical hapten exposure. Indicated time point: patch test 2, 6 weeks after DPC sensitization. Regarding treatment: therapeutic diphenylcyclopropenone sensitization with weekly scalp DPC. Blood draws came first, before each patch test. In the library, unique molecular identifiers were attached to individual cDNA molecules. TCRdb recomputed calls from the RACE reads with MiXCR, one row per CDR3 protein. The sample includes tens of thousands of distinct CDR3 sequences, approximately 10% of them seen just once. Germline loops: CDR1 SGHVS, CDR2 FNYEAQ. The CDR3 length is 13 residues. Trimming left V 6 bases short and J 2 bases short, with 10 bases between. Study observations and caveats: Controls had significantly fewer large CDR3 similarity clusters than were formed by expanded TCRs. TCRs exceeding a frequency of 1 in 1000 stayed unchanged under DPC sensitization.

The chain combines TRBV7-6 with TRBJ1-2; D is undetermined. This receptor was obtained from a man between 35 and 55 years old with alopecia areata. Some clones in this sample may be carry-over from other donors' samples. Sequenced here: whole blood, sampled in connection with sensitization to the hapten diphenylcyclopropenone (DPC). CDR3 nucleotide sequence: TGTGCCAGCAGTCCCGGGGTAAACTATGGCTACACCTTC. Amino acids: CASSPGVNYGYTF.